Below, 16 T cell receptor beta chains from the same sample are listed, as sequenced in a study of blood T cell repertoires in COVID-19. Data came from immunoSEQ multiplex PCR; TCRdb stores just in-frame clones and leaves some out. The sample lists approximately 290,000 clones; roughly 90% were seen once. Input material: peripheral blood. The origin of the receptors is a woman aged 25 to 39 with COVID-19, enrolled during active disease.

CDR3 coding DNA: TGTGCCAGCAGTTTAATCAGGGAGGATGGCTACACCTTC. This encodes CASSLIREDGYTF. This sequence joins TRBV28 and TRBJ1-2; D may be TRBD1 (5 bases). In germline, CDR1 is MDHEN, CDR2 SYDVKM. Trimming removed 2 bases at V and 6 bases at J, with 10 bases between. This CDR3 comprises 13 residues.

The rearrangement uses TRBV28 and TRBJ2-1; D call uncertain. The CDR3 sequence is 13 residues long. In germline, CDR1 is MDHEN, CDR2 SYDVKM. Trimming pared 3 bases from V and 9 bases from J, leaving 12 bases between. CDR3 residues: CASSLGRSSEQFF. In nucleotides, the CDR3 is TGTGCCAGCAGTTTGGGCAGGTCAAGTGAGCAGTTCTTC.

The V and J genes are TRBV19 and TRBJ1-1; D is unclear. The CDR3 is 13 residues long. Germline V gene data show CDR1 as LNHDA and CDR2 as SQIVND (reference sequence). The V end was cut by 8 bases, the J end by 4 bases, with 14 bases between. DNA of the CDR3: TGTGCCAGTGGCCAGGCCATTGGCACTGAAGCTTTCTTT. Translating gives CASGQAIGTEAFF.

The rearrangement links TRBV2 to TRBJ2-5, with TRBD2 as a possible D gene (5 bases). V dropped 7 bases and J dropped 4 bases, with 10 bases sitting between them. Looked up from germline, CDR1 is SNHLY and CDR2 is FYNNEI. The CDR3 is 12 amino acids. CDR3 bases: TGTGCCAGCACGGTCCGGGGAGAGACCCAGTACTTC. It encodes CASTVRGETQYF.

The chain employs TRBV19 and TRBJ1-4; TRBD1 might be the D (5 bases). Trimming removed 6 bases at V and 0 bases at J, with 14 bases between. CDR3 length: 16 amino acids. Germline assignment: CDR1 LNHDA and CDR2 SQIVND (reference sequence). The CDR3 is CASRPQGAATNEKLFF. Here the CDR3 DNA reads TGTGCCAGTAGACCCCAGGGTGCCGCAACTAATGAAAAACTGTTTTTT.

This rearrangement joins TRBV4-2 to TRBJ2-3; TRBD2 matches at 11 bases. In germline, CDR1 is LGHNA, CDR2 YNFKEQ. CDR3 length: 13 residues. Trimming cost V 9 bases and J 3 bases; bases outside gene matches: 2. The CDR3 nucleotides read TGTGCCAGTAGCGGGGGGGAAACAGATACGCAGTATTTT. Translating it yields CASSGGETDTQYF.

The genes are TRBV10-2 and TRBJ2-5; TRBD2 matches 7 bases. This CDR3 contains 14 residues. Trimming removed 7 bases from V and 5 bases from J; junction bases left unmatched: 10. Germline values: CDR1 WSHSY, CDR2 SAAADI. DNA of the CDR3: TGCGCCAGCACAGCGGGGTCCGGCGGGGAGACCCAGTACTTC. Residues: CASTAGSGGETQYF.

This chain connects TRBV3-1 (or the pseudogene TRBV3-2) to TRBJ2-7, with unresolved D. V gave up 3 bases and J gave up 0 bases, with 6 bases separating them. CDR3 length equals 13 residues. CDR1 is LGHDT and CDR2 is YNNKEL in the germline V gene (reference sequence). DNA of the CDR3: TGTGCCAGCAGCCACCCGAGCTCCTACGAGCAGTACTTC. Residues: CASSHPSSYEQYF.

CDR3 sequence: CASSQPTSSGQAEGYTF. CDR3 in DNA: TGCGCCAGCAGCCAGCCCACGTCGTCCGGACAGGCCGAGGGCTACACCTTC. This rearrangement joins TRBV4-1 to TRBJ1-2, with TRBD1 identical over 7 bases. Per germline, CDR1 MGHRA and CDR2 YSYEKL. With 3 bases clipped from V and 8 bases from J, the junction kept 18 bases outside the gene matches. The CDR3 length is 17 residues.

The chain is built from TRBV7-9 and TRBJ2-2; possible D gene TRBD1, 5 bases. This CDR3 comprises 12 residues. V was clipped by 5 bases and J by 5 bases, with 6 bases between them. Germline CDR1 and CDR2: SEHNR and FQNEAQ (reference sequence). The CDR3 here is CASSAGTGELFF. In DNA, the CDR3 is TGTGCCAGCAGCGCAGGGACCGGGGAGCTGTTTTTT.

The chain employs TRBV24-1 and TRBJ1-2; D is possibly TRBD1 (6 bases). Trimming pared 4 bases from V and 4 bases from J, leaving 9 bases between. The CDR3 covers 13 residues. The V gene's germline CDR1 is KGHDR and CDR2 SFDVKD. This CDR3 is CATSDRGGYGYTF. The CDR3 region has the DNA TGTGCCACCAGTGACAGGGGTGGCTATGGCTACACCTTC.

The J gene is TRBJ1-2, the V gene TRBV5-1; TRBD1 is a possible D gene (5 bases). CDR1 and CDR2 (germline): SGHRS, YFSETQ. Between the trimmed V and J ends, which lost 3 bases and 9 bases, there was a span of 21 bases. There are 15 residues in the CDR3. The CDR3 loop is CASSSGGIELWSYTF. CDR3 in DNA: TGCGCCAGCAGCTCCGGGGGGATCGAACTATGGAGCTACACCTTC.

The chain joins TRBV7-9 to TRBJ2-1, with TRBD1 matching 7 bases. CDR1 and CDR2 (germline): SEHNR, FQNEAQ (reference sequence). V lost 6 bases to trimming and J lost 0 bases; unmatched junction nucleotides: 8. CDR3 length: 16 amino acids. The CDR3 spells CASSRPRGSSYNEQFF. CDR3 nucleotides: TGTGCCAGCAGTCGTCCCAGGGGGAGCTCCTACAATGAGCAGTTCTTC. Looking up the rest from reference TRBV7-9 and TRBJ2-1 gives the full variable domain: DTGVSQNPRHKITKRGQNVTFRCDPISEHNRLYWYRQTLGQGPEFLTYFQNEAQLEKSRLLSDRFSAERPKGSFSTLEIQRTEQGDSAMYLCASSRPRGSSYNEQFFGPGTRLTVL.

The chain employs TRBV6-2 or TRBV6-3 and TRBJ2-1, with 9 positions matching TRBD2. The CDR3 is made up of 15 amino acids. The V gene's germline CDR1 is MNHEY and CDR2 SVGEGT. The V gene end was trimmed by 1 base and the J gene end by 8 bases; junction bases not matched to a gene: 6. The CDR3 DNA reads as TGTGCCAGCAGTTACTTACTAGCGGGTCTGGATGAGCAGTTCTTC. Protein sequence: CASSYLLAGLDEQFF.

Comment on this clone: Likely a read error: the CDR3 ends without its conserved phenylalanine or tryptophan. This chain connects TRBV19 to TRBJ1-5; D is possibly TRBD1 (5 bases). Per germline, CDR1 LNHDA and CDR2 SQIVND (reference sequence). V lost 0 bases, J lost 7 bases, and 10 bases lay in between. The CDR3 sequence is 14 residues long. CDR3 protein: CASSIDPGGQPQHL. CDR3 in DNA: TGTGCCAGTAGTATAGACCCGGGGGGGCAGCCCCAGCATCTT.

The CDR3 here is CASSIGGHTDTQYF. DNA for the CDR3: TGTGCCAGTAGTATAGGTGGGCACACAGATACGCAGTATTTT. The chain is built from TRBV19 and TRBJ2-3; the D is unclear. The CDR3 has 14 residues. Germline CDR1 LNHDA, CDR2 SQIVND (reference sequence). V shed 1 base and J shed 2 bases, with 7 bases lying between them.